The sequence of this T cell receptor (beta chain) was determined in a study of blood T cells in healthy people across ages (dated by TCRdb to about 2015). Study-wide context: In model experiments, template switching captured roughly one uniquely barcoded TCR beta cDNA molecule for every two T cells. The study measured age-related changes in TCR beta repertoire diversity using deep sequencing normalized with unique cDNA molecular identifiers. The donors were divided into four age groups: young (average around 17 years), middle-aged (around 37), aged (about 61) and long-lived (about 79). To avoid experimental bias, donors of different ages were randomly spread across the sequencing lanes. For two donors (one aged 18 to 30 and one aged 80 or older), the study analyzed two additional independent replicas of 1 million unique cDNA reads from the same blood draw. Overall results and qualifications from the work: Conclusive comparison of naive and antigen-experienced compartments was prevented by the profiling of bulk unsorted PBMCs. Compared with the aged group, the long-lived group had more naive CD4+ T cells, fewer expanded clones and increased TCR diversity, suggesting age selection. Observed TCR beta diversity correlated strongly with the percentage of naive T cells measured by flow cytometry. Estimates of total diversity from one million sequenced T cells were regarded as lower bounds and underestimates. Observed TCR beta diversity per million T cells fell roughly linearly with age, and a significant reduction was already apparent by age around 40. Because the CMV infection status of the donors was unknown, age-related changes in expanded clonotypes may potentially have been confounded.

From a lookup of the germline V gene, CDR1 and CDR2 are MNHEY and SVGAGI. Taken from cysteine to phenylalanine, the CDR3 has 14 residues. Only CDR3 DNA is held: 42 bases, read in frame from base 1. V is shortened by 2 bases, J by 0 bases, and the region joining them spans 7 bases. As concerns this clonotype: The clone's antigen remains unknown. Base-call qualities are not available, and no considerably larger clone is one nucleotide away.

The 39 donors, aged 6 to 90 years, were systemically healthy Caucasian individuals from Russia. Approximately 10 milliliters of peripheral blood were collected from each donor into EDTA-treated Vacutainer tubes. Ficoll-Paque density-gradient centrifugation was used to isolate PBMCs, with at least 7 million per sample. Trizol reagent was used to extract total RNA from the PBMCs, yielding at least 5.5 micrograms per sample. The percentages of naive CD45RAhigh/CD27high T cells were determined by flow cytometry on a PBMC aliquot from every donor. The library relied on 5' RACE. TCRdb shows the sequencer as Illumina HiSeq 2500. The second PCR ran for roughly 7 to 11 cycles and used a J-beta primer mix along with a sample-barcoded 5' primer. Each TCR beta cDNA molecule received a unique molecular identifier from a template-switch 5' adaptor carrying 12 random nucleotides. At least 3 million CDR3-containing paired-end reads were obtained from each sample. All of the RNA was converted into first-strand cDNA using the Mint cDNA synthesis kit, with a TRBC-specific oligonucleotide serving as the primer. Following uracil-DNA glycosylase treatment, a first 18-cycle PCR with universal primers M1SS and BC2_uni_R was performed on all cDNA. As for the original processing: Each sample was normalized by randomly selecting 1 million high-quality reads, each carrying a distinct molecular identifier. Instead of being binned into consensus sequences, reads with shared molecular identifiers were discarded. MiTCR, run with a Q25 quality threshold and the strictest error-elimination algorithm, handled CDR3 identification, clonotype clustering and error correction. A nonparametric unseen species model with Euler transformation was used to estimate a lower bound on total TCR beta diversity. TCRdb reanalyzed the raw reads on its own, using fastp at Q25 for trimming and MiXCR for clone calling, and kept in-frame beta chains. CDR3 protein sequences are deduplicated, and each keeps its most common genes and DNA. The V and J calls, along with clone size, are taken from TCRdb and not from the paper's own processing. This sample gives under 1 million distinct CDR3 sequences in total; around 42% of them show up just once. The ten largest make up about a fifth of the sample.

This sequence uses TRBV6-5 and TRBJ1-2; TRBD1 is perhaps the D gene, given 5 matching bases. Sequences were obtained from blood. The TCR originated in a man aged 60-69 years in good health. At the DNA level, the sequence is TGTGCCAGCAGTTACGGGGGGGCTAACTATGGCTACACCTTC. Its protein reads: CASSYGGANYGYTF.